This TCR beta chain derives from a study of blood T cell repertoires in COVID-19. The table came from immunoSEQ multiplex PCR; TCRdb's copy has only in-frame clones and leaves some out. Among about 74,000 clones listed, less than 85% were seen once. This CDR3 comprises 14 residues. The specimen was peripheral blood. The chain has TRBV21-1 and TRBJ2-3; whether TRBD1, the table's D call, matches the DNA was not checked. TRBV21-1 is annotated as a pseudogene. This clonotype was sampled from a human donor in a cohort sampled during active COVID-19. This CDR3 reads CASYRQGDTDTQYF. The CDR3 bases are TGTGCCAGCTACAGACAGGGGGACACAGATACGCAGTATTTT.